The rows below give T cell receptor beta chains drawn from one sample of a study of cytotoxic CD8 clonotypes in ibrutinib-treated CLL. TCRdb's table, derived via immunoSEQ multiplex PCR, lists solely in-frame clones and lacks some. In the table there are hundreds of thousands of clones, under 80% of which are singletons. This specimen was PBMCs, taken after 24 months of ibrutinib treatment. The source of these receptors is a human donor with chronic lymphocytic leukemia. CDR3s include the opening cysteine and the closing phenylalanine or tryptophan. The order of the fields is J gene, clone size, D gene, V gene, CDR3 protein, CDR3 DNA. D genes are given only for firm matches. The size entry is marked missing in some rows and otherwise reads once, few, many or a size class.

J: TRBJ1-1; size: NA; D: NA; V: TRBV6-5; CDR3: CASSHTTGPGTEAFF; DNA: TGTGCCAGCAGTCATACGACGGGGCCGGGGACTGAAGCTTTCTTT
J: TRBJ2-7; size: NA; D: NA; V: TRBV19; CDR3: CASSKTGDFYEQYF; DNA: TGTGCCAGTAGTAAGACAGGAGACTTCTACGAGCAGTACTTC
J: TRBJ1-4; size: once; D: NA; V: TRBV30; CDR3: CAWSRTATNEKLFF; DNA: TGTGCCTGGAGTCGGACAGCAACTAATGAAAAACTGTTTTTT
J: TRBJ1-5; size: few; D: NA; V: TRBV5-1; CDR3: CASSLRHNGQPQHF; DNA: TGCGCCAGCAGCCTCCGACATAACGGCCAGCCCCAGCATTTT
J: TRBJ2-2; size: few; D: TRBD1; V: TRBV28; CDR3: CASTGTGGISGGELFF; DNA: TGTGCCAGTACCGGGACAGGGGGCATCTCTGGCGGGGAGCTGTTTTTT
J: TRBJ2-3; size: NA; D: TRBD2; V: TRBV27; CDR3: CASTLRGGGSGTDTQYF; DNA: TGTGCCAGCACCCTTAGGGGAGGCGGGAGTGGCACAGATACGCAGTATTTT
J: TRBJ2-7; size: NA; D: NA; V: TRBV28; CDR3: CASSRAFYEQYF; DNA: TGTGCCAGCAGTCGGGCCTTTTACGAGCAGTACTTC
J: TRBJ2-1; size: NA; D: TRBD1; V: TRBV7-9; CDR3: CASSYRDRAYNEQFF; DNA: TGTGCCAGCAGCTACCGGGACAGGGCGTACAATGAGCAGTTCTTC
J: TRBJ1-5; size: NA; D: NA; V: TRBV19; CDR3: CASSIARVSNQPQHF; DNA: TGTGCCAGTAGTATAGCTCGGGTAAGCAATCAGCCCCAGCATTTT
J: TRBJ2-7; size: NA; D: NA; V: TRBV4-2; CDR3: CASSRHREESYEQYF; DNA: TGTGCCAGCAGCCGCCACAGGGAGGAATCCTACGAGCAGTACTTC
J: TRBJ2-3; size: NA; D: TRBD2; V: TRBV10-3; CDR3: CATAPLAASTDTQYF; DNA: TGTGCCACCGCTCCACTAGCGGCTAGCACAGATACGCAGTATTTT
J: TRBJ1-1; size: NA; D: TRBD1; V: TRBV6-5; CDR3: CASSYQGAGDTEAFF; DNA: TGTGCCAGCAGTTATCAGGGGGCAGGGGATACTGAAGCTTTCTTT
J: TRBJ1-3; size: few; D: NA; V: TRBV29-1; CDR3: CSVEQGAIYF; DNA: TGCAGCGTTGAACAGGGCGCCATATATTTT
J: TRBJ2-3; size: NA; D: NA; V: TRBV19; CDR3: CASSPTHTDTQYF; DNA: TGTGCCAGTAGCCCCACGCACACAGATACGCAGTATTTT
J: TRBJ2-7; size: NA; D: NA; V: TRBV2; CDR3: CASNGRDEQYF; DNA: TGTGCCAGCAACGGTAGGGACGAGCAGTACTTC
J: TRBJ2-1; size: few; D: NA; V: TRBV19; CDR3: CASSVEGASYNEQFF; DNA: TGTGCCAGTAGTGTGGAGGGGGCCTCCTACAATGAGCAGTTCTTC
J: TRBJ1-2; size: NA; D: NA; V: TRBV2; CDR3: CASRVEAMTVYGYTF; DNA: TGTGCCAGCAGGGTTGAAGCAATGACGGTCTATGGCTACACCTTC
J: TRBJ1-1; size: NA; D: NA; V: TRBV19; CDR3: CSSLNREKAEAFF; DNA: TGCTCTTCCCTGAACAGGGAGAAGGCTGAAGCTTTCTTT
J: TRBJ2-1; size: NA; D: NA; V: TRBV12-2; CDR3: CASRPQSQREGNEQFF; DNA: TGTGCAAGTCGCCCACAGTCCCAGCGGGAGGGAAATGAGCAGTTCTTC
J: TRBJ1-1; size: once; D: NA; V: TRBV9; CDR3: CASSVGHGGTEAFF; DNA: TGTGCCAGCAGCGTAGGTCATGGGGGCACTGAAGCTTTCTTT
J: TRBJ2-5; size: NA; D: TRBD2; V: TRBV7-2; CDR3: CASSPRTSGKETQYF; DNA: TGTGCCAGCAGCCCCCGGACTAGCGGAAAAGAGACCCAGTACTTC
J: TRBJ1-5; size: NA; D: NA; V: TRBV19; CDR3: CASSIAGGNQPQHF; DNA: TGTGCCAGTAGTATAGCGGGGGGCAATCAGCCCCAGCATTTT
J: TRBJ2-7; size: NA; D: NA; V: TRBV5-1; CDR3: CASSYSGKPEQYF; DNA: TGCGCCAGCAGCTACTCAGGGAAACCCGAGCAGTACTTC
J: TRBJ2-1; size: NA; D: TRBD2; V: TRBV9; CDR3: CASSSHSGRGNNEQFF; DNA: TGTGCCAGCAGCTCCCATAGCGGGAGGGGGAACAATGAGCAGTTCTTC
J: TRBJ1-2; size: once; D: NA; V: TRBV19; CDR3: CASSMTGGAGYTF; DNA: TGTGCCAGTAGTATGACCGGGGGCGCCGGCTACACCTTC
J: TRBJ2-3; size: NA; D: TRBD1; V: TRBV7-2; CDR3: CASSLTGGADTQYF; DNA: TGTGCCAGCAGCCTTACAGGGGGCGCAGATACGCAGTATTTT
J: TRBJ2-5; size: NA; D: NA; V: TRBV7-7; CDR3: CASSLPQGGSETQYF; DNA: TGTGCTAGCAGCTTACCGCAGGGGGGCTCAGAGACCCAGTACTTC
J: TRBJ1-5; size: few; D: NA; V: TRBV6-5; CDR3: CASSYSAGTNQPQHF; DNA: TGTGCCAGCAGTTACTCGGCAGGGACAAATCAGCCCCAGCATTTT
J: TRBJ2-5; size: NA; D: TRBD1; V: TRBV5-4; CDR3: CASSFGRDRGQETQYF; DNA: TGTGCCAGCAGCTTTGGTAGGGACAGAGGCCAAGAGACCCAGTACTTC
J: TRBJ2-7; size: NA; D: NA; V: TRBV5-4; CDR3: CASSLDRSSYEQYF; DNA: TGTGCCAGCAGCTTGGACAGGAGCTCCTACGAGCAGTACTTC
J: TRBJ1-1; size: NA; D: NA; V: TRBV7-2; CDR3: CASSKDLNTEAFF; DNA: TGTGCCAGCAGCAAGGACCTGAACACTGAAGCTTTCTTT
J: TRBJ1-1; size: few; D: NA; V: TRBV27; CDR3: CASSLWGESYTEAFF; DNA: TGTGCCAGCAGTTTATGGGGGGAGTCCTACACTGAAGCTTTCTTT
J: TRBJ1-5; size: few; D: TRBD1; V: TRBV7-2; CDR3: CASSRTGVQPQHF; DNA: TGTGCCAGCAGCCGCACAGGGGTCCAGCCCCAGCATTTT
J: TRBJ1-3; size: NA; D: TRBD1; V: TRBV10-3; CDR3: CAISGGQRSGNTIYF; DNA: TGTGCCATCAGCGGGGGACAGCGCTCTGGAAACACCATATATTTT